The rows below give T cell receptor beta chains drawn from one sample of a study of human T cells and chemical hapten exposure. TCRdb reprocessed the RACE reads via MiXCR and lists one record per CDR3 protein. The sample lists 190,000 or so distinct CDR3 sequences; roughly a quarter were seen once. The sequencing here drew on whole blood, taken in connection with sensitization to the hapten diphenylcyclopropenone (DPC). The receptor set was obtained from a woman in her 40s with alopecia areata. Some clones in this sample may be carry-over from other donors' samples. The CDR3 runs from the conserved cysteine through the conserved F or W. D genes are given only for firm matches. Clone size is not always given. Where it is, it says once, few, many or a class for expanded clones.

D gene	CDR3 length	J gene	clone size	V gene	CDR3 protein	CDR3 DNA
.	11	TRBJ1-1	few	TRBV29-1	CSGGVRTEAFF	TGCAGCGGCGGTGTAAGAACTGAAGCTTTCTTT
TRBD2	13	TRBJ2-1	.	TRBV15	CATSTTGGDEQFF	TGTGCCACCAGCACTACGGGAGGGGATGAGCAGTTCTTC
.	13	TRBJ1-2	few	TRBV6-6	CASSQGDFQGYTF	TGTGCCAGCAGCCAAGGGGACTTTCAAGGCTACACCTTC
.	14	TRBJ2-3	many	TRBV11-3	CASSLAASTDTQYF	TGTGCCAGCAGCTTAGCGGCTAGCACAGATACGCAGTATTTT
.	15	TRBJ2-7	.	TRBV4-2	CASSQDGAGSYEQYF	TGTGCCAGCAGCCAAGACGGTGCGGGCTCCTACGAGCAGTACTTC
TRBD1	16	TRBJ1-1	once	TRBV6-5	CASTGGTGLGGTEAFF	TGTGCCAGCACTGGGGGGACAGGGTTGGGTGGCACTGAAGCTTTCTTT
.	15	TRBJ1-6	.	TRBV4-3	CASSQGQSGARTLHF	TGCGCCAGCAGCCAAGGACAATCAGGGGCGAGAACCCTCCACTTT
.	15	TRBJ2-7	.	TRBV7-9	CASSQGGRSSYEQYF	TGTGCCAGCAGCCAGGGGGGACGTAGCTCCTACGAGCAGTACTTC
.	13	TRBJ2-1	.	TRBV29-1	CSLIADSYNEQFF	TGCAGCCTTATAGCGGATTCCTACAATGAGCAGTTCTTC
.	13	TRBJ1-1	few	TRBV29-1	CSVVAGRNTEAFF	TGCAGCGTTGTGGCAGGGCGGAACACTGAAGCTTTCTTT
TRBD1	16	TRBJ2-1	once	TRBV15	CATSRADRGYGKEQFF	TGTGCCACCAGCAGAGCTGACAGGGGTTATGGAAAAGAGCAGTTCTTC
TRBD2	15	TRBJ2-7	many	TRBV9	CASSVAGGLYYEQYF	TGTGCCAGCAGCGTAGCGGGAGGGTTATACTACGAGCAGTACTTC
.	9	TRBJ1-3	few	TRBV6-4	CASSDRAYF	TGTGCCAGCAGTGACCGGGCATATTTT
TRBD1	18	TRBJ2-3	.	TRBV4-3	CASSQGRGQGAFADTQYF	TGCGCCAGCAGCCAAGGTCGAGGACAGGGGGCGTTCGCAGATACGCAGTATTTT
.	13	TRBJ2-3	.	TRBV6-5	CAGSSGNPYTQYF	TGTGCCGGCAGCTCAGGGAATCCCTATACGCAGTATTTT
TRBD1	16	TRBJ2-3	.	TRBV6-1	CASSEGGTGHTDTQYF	TGTGCCAGCAGTGAAGGCGGGACAGGTCACACAGATACGCAGTATTTT
TRBD2	14	TRBJ2-3	.	TRBV27	CASSPGRAADTQYF	TGTGCCAGCAGTCCCGGGAGGGCCGCAGATACGCAGTATTTT
TRBD1	14	TRBJ2-7	.	TRBV4-1	CASSQVQGVYEQYF	TGCGCCAGCAGCCAAGTACAGGGGGTTTACGAGCAGTACTTC
.	15	TRBJ1-5	.	TRBV2	CASSEAGQGKQPQHF	TGTGCCAGCAGTGAAGCAGGCCAGGGGAAGCAGCCCCAGCATTTT
TRBD1	15	TRBJ2-2	.	TRBV5-1	CASSPGQAWTGELFF	TGCGCCAGCAGCCCCGGACAGGCGTGGACCGGGGAGCTGTTTTTT
.	14	TRBJ2-5	once	TRBV3-1	CASSPGAVSRTQYF	TGTGCCAGCAGCCCGGGGGCGGTATCCCGGACCCAGTACTTC
.	13	TRBJ2-5	.	TRBV5-1	CASSPDNQETQYF	TGCGCCAGCAGCCCGGACAATCAAGAGACCCAGTACTTC
TRBD1	14	TRBJ1-2	many	TRBV20-1	CSARRGGTAYGYTF	TGCAGTGCTAGAAGAGGCGGGACAGCCTATGGCTACACCTTC
.	16	TRBJ2-1	few	TRBV4-3	CASSLKMEGSYNEQFF	TGCGCCAGCAGCCTCAAGATGGAGGGGTCCTACAATGAGCAGTTCTTC
.	13	TRBJ2-1	.	TRBV29-1	CSVEEGTYNEQFF	TGCAGCGTTGAAGAGGGGACCTACAATGAGCAGTTCTTC
.	14	TRBJ1-4	.	TRBV2	CASRTVSTNEKLFF	TGTGCCAGCAGGACAGTTTCAACTAATGAAAAACTGTTTTTT